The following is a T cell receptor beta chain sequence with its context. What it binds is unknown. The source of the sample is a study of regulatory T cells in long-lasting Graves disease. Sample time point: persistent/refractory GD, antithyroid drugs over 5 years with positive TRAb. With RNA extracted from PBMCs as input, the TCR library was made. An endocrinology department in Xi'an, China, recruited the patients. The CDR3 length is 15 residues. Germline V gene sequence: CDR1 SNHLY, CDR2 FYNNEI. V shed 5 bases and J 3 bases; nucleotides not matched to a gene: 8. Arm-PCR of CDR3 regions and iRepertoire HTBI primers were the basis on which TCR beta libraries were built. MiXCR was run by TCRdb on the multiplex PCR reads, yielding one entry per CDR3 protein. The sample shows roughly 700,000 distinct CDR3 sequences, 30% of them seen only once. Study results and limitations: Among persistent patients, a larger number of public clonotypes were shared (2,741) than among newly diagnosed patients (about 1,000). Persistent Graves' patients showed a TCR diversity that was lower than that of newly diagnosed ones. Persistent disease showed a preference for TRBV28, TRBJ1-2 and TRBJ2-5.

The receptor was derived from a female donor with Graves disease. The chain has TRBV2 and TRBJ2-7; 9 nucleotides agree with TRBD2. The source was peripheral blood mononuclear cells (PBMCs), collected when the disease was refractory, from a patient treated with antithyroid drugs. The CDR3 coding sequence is TGTGCCAGCAGTTACTCTCAGACTAGCGGCTACGAGCAGTACTTC. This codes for CASSYSQTSGYEQYF.